The 19 T cell receptor beta chains listed next were all sequenced from one sample in a study of T cell responses to AZD1222 COVID-19 vaccine. The repertoire was sequenced with immunoSEQ multiplex PCR; TCRdb's copy has only in-frame clones and lacks some. The sample consists of about 100,000 clones, 70% to 90% of them appearing once. Sequenced material: peripheral blood, taken on day 0 of AZD1222 vaccination. Receptors were obtained from an adult in good health.

The DNA of the CDR3 is TGTGCCAGCAGCCGCCGCGGGGGCGAAGATACGCAGTATTTT. Encoded protein: CASSRRGGEDTQYF. The chain joins TRBV4-2 to TRBJ2-3, with D perhaps matching TRBD2 (7 bases). Germline V lookup: CDR1 LGHNA, CDR2 YNFKEQ. This CDR3 spans 14 amino acids. V gave up 4 bases and J gave up 5 bases, with 13 bases separating them.

The chain joins TRBV6-4 to TRBJ2-1; a weak D match, TRBD2 (7 bases). The CDR3 covers 15 residues. CDR1 and CDR2 from the germline V gene are MRHNA and SNTAGT. Trimming shortened V by 2 bases and J by 7 bases, and 15 bases separated the two germline ends. The CDR3 protein is CASSDVAGARNEQFF. The CDR3 DNA follows: TGTGCCAGCAGTGACGTTGCGGGGGCGCGGAATGAGCAGTTCTTC.

V and J are TRBV18 and TRBJ1-2; possibly TRBD1 for D (6 bases). The CDR3 totals 15 residues. The germline CDR1 and CDR2 sequences are KGHSH and LQKENI. The germline V and J ends were trimmed by 3 bases and 2 bases, with 13 bases remaining between them. The CDR3 sequence: CASSPGGAQNYGYTF. In DNA, the CDR3 is TGTGCCAGCTCACCTGGGGGGGCGCAGAACTATGGCTACACCTTC.

This chain connects TRBV19 to TRBJ2-7; possible D gene TRBD1, 5 bases. Trimming cost V 2 bases and J 5 bases, with 16 bases left between them. CDR1 LNHDA and CDR2 SQIVND come from the germline V gene (reference sequence). CDR3 length: 15 residues. The CDR3 sequence is CASSIRSGSSDEQYF. The CDR3 DNA reads TGTGCCAGTAGTATACGTTCAGGGTCCTCTGACGAGCAGTACTTC.

This clone was recorded a few times. J is TRBJ1-5 and V is TRBV6-5; 10 bases line up with TRBD1. Germline assignment: CDR1 MNHEY and CDR2 SVGAGI. J gave up 5 bases and V 4 bases, and 5 bases lay outside the gene matches. The CDR3 is 15 amino acids. CDR3 sequence: CASSWTGGVDQPQHF. DNA for the CDR3: TGTGCCAGCAGTTGGACAGGGGGTGTGGATCAGCCCCAGCATTTT.

V and J are TRBV7-8 and TRBJ2-7; 10 nucleotides align to TRBD1. Germline values: CDR1 SGHVS, CDR2 FQNEAQ. Trimming removed 5 bases from V and 7 bases from J; junction bases left unmatched: 8. The CDR3 covers 14 residues. CDR3 nucleotides: TGTGCCAGCAGCCCGCGACAGGGGGCGCGGGAGCAGTACGTC. This codes for CASSPRQGAREQYV.

The chain uses TRBV10-3 and TRBJ2-1; maybe TRBD1 (6 bases). The V and J ends lost 2 bases and 9 bases respectively, with 14 bases between them. There are 14 residues in the CDR3. The germline CDR1 and CDR2 sequences are ENHRY and SYGVKD. The CDR3 is CAISEPRGYGEQFF. The CDR3 DNA follows: TGTGCCATCAGTGAGCCGAGGGGGTATGGTGAGCAGTTCTTC.

The chain combines TRBV5-5 with TRBJ1-1; maybe TRBD1 (6 bases). Germline CDR1 SGHKS, CDR2 YYEKEE (reference sequence). The CDR3 extends over 15 amino acids. V lost 2 bases and J 3 bases, leaving 14 bases between the germline ends. CDR3 sequence reads: CASSFQGRRDTEAFF. The DNA for the CDR3 is TGTGCCAGCAGCTTCCAGGGGAGAAGGGACACTGAAGCTTTCTTT.

The chain recombines TRBV19 with TRBJ1-2; TRBD1 matches 8 bases. Germline V lookup: CDR1 LNHDA, CDR2 SQIVND (reference sequence). The CDR3 is 15 amino acids. Unmatched junction bases numbered 9, after V lost 6 bases and J lost 3 bases. The DNA of the CDR3 is TGTGCCAGTAGATTCATAGCAGGGGGCGACTATGGCTACACCTTC. Protein product: CASRFIAGGDYGYTF.

The chain combines TRBV6-2 or TRBV6-3 with TRBJ2-1, with a possible D match to TRBD1 (6 bases). Germline V gene lookup returns CDR1 MNHEY and CDR2 SVGEGT. The CDR3 extends over 16 amino acids. V lost 6 bases, J lost 7 bases, and 22 bases lay in between. The CDR3 loop reads CASSPRERQGHNEQFF. As DNA, the CDR3 is TGTGCCAGCAGCCCCCGAGAGAGGCAGGGACATAATGAGCAGTTCTTC.

Remarks on this clone: Other DNA sequences in the sample encode the same CDR3. The genes are TRBV19 and TRBJ1-3; D remains ambiguous. CDR1 and CDR2 from the germline V gene are LNHDA and SQIVND (reference sequence). The CDR3 is 15 residues long. V was shortened by 1 base and J by 0 bases, with 7 bases between the two germline ends. The CDR3 DNA is TGTGCCAGTAGTATAGGACTTCTCTCTGGAAACACCATATATTTT. Protein product: CASSIGLLSGNTIYF.

The rearrangement joins TRBV24-1 to TRBJ1-1; 9 positions agree with TRBD1. Trimming cost V 4 bases and J 4 bases; bases outside gene matches: 9. Germline CDR1 and CDR2: KGHDR and SFDVKD. The CDR3 sequence is 16 residues long. Written as DNA, the CDR3 is TGTGCCACCAGTGACCGCATCCCGGGACAGGGCACTGAAGCTTTCTTT. Amino acid sequence: CATSDRIPGQGTEAFF.

The V gene is TRBV7-3, the J gene TRBJ2-1; 9 bases are shared with TRBD2. CDR1 is SGHTA and CDR2 is FQGTGA in the germline V gene. V trimming: 4 bases; J trimming: 9 bases; junction bases outside the gene matches: 7. The CDR3 runs to 14 residues. CDR3 DNA sequence: TGTGCCAGCAGCTCCTCCCTAGCGGGAACTGAGCAGTTCTTC. This translates into CASSSSLAGTEQFF. Based on the CDR3 plus reference TRBV7-3 and TRBJ2-1, the full variable domain is GAGVSQTPSNKVTEKGKYVELRCDPISGHTALYWYRQSLGQGPEFLIYFQGTGAADDSGLPNDRFFAVRPEGSVSTLKIQRTERGDSAVYLCASSSSLAGTEQFFGPGTRLTVL.

The chain employs TRBV5-1 and TRBJ1-4; D remains unclear. V was pared by 3 bases and J by 5 bases, with 11 bases between. This CDR3 comprises 14 residues. Germline V gene lookup returns CDR1 SGHRS and CDR2 YFSETQ. The chain's CDR3 is CASSYQNTNEKLFF. CDR3 sequence (DNA): TGCGCCAGCAGCTATCAGAATACGAATGAAAAACTGTTTTTT.

This chain connects TRBV2 to TRBJ1-2; TRBD1 agrees at 9 bases. The CDR3 consists of 14 residues. J lost 4 bases, V lost 5 bases, and 5 bases had no gene match. Germline V lookup: CDR1 SNHLY, CDR2 FYNNEI. The CDR3 is CASSRTGVPYGYTF. CDR3 in DNA: TGTGCCAGCAGTCGGACAGGGGTCCCCTATGGCTACACCTTC.

V is TRBV27 and J is TRBJ1-2; the D is unclear. This CDR3 has 17 residues. Germline CDR1 MNHEY, CDR2 SMNVEV (reference sequence). V lost 0 bases, J lost 0 bases, and 14 bases lay in between. The CDR3 DNA reads TGTGCCAGCAGTTTATCTAGGGTTTACGGCACTAACTATGGCTACACCTTC. This encodes CASSLSRVYGTNYGYTF.

The chain links TRBV6-6 to TRBJ1-4; 12 nucleotides line up with TRBD1. Germline assignment: CDR1 MNHNY and CDR2 SVGAGI (reference sequence). This CDR3 has 14 residues. The ends lost 6 bases at V and 8 bases at J; junction bases unmatched: 4. The CDR3 loop reads CASRAGTGGEKLFF. DNA for the CDR3: TGTGCCAGCAGAGCCGGGACAGGGGGCGAAAAACTGTTTTTT.

The rearrangement joins TRBV7-3 to TRBJ2-7; 7 bases agree with TRBD2. CDR3 size: 14 residues. V gave up 5 bases and J gave up 4 bases; unmatched junction bases: 8. Germline CDR1 SGHTA, CDR2 FQGTGA. In DNA form, the CDR3 reads TGTGCCAGCAGCCAGGGAGGGAAAGGGTACGAGCAGTACTTC. Its translation: CASSQGGKGYEQYF.

The V call is TRBV5-1, the J call TRBJ1-1, with no clear D. This CDR3 has 15 amino acids. V was trimmed by 5 bases and J by 2 bases, leaving 16 bases between them. CDR1 and CDR2 (germline): SGHRS, YFSETQ. The CDR3 sequence is CASSRIAVGNTEAFF. CDR3 DNA sequence: TGCGCCAGCAGTCGTATTGCAGTGGGTAACACTGAAGCTTTCTTT.